This entry lists 24 T cell receptor beta chains sequenced from one sample in a study of post-analysis software for immune sequencing data. Study results and limitations: Patients carried roughly 5 TRBV segments more frequently than controls did, and TRBV5-6, TRBV5-1 and TRBV20-1 were among them.

These receptors lack a known antigen. Researchers reported that TCR beta cDNA libraries carried unique molecular identifiers. TCRdb passed the PCR reads through MiXCR, listing each CDR3 protein once. The repertoire holds more than 450,000 distinct CDR3 sequences, about a third seen once, with about 5.6% in the top ten. Sequenced: blood. These receptors were taken from a girl aged 2 to 17 with multiple sclerosis.

In its sample, this clonotype was seen many times. The chain is built from TRBV20-1 and TRBJ2-7, with 13 bases matching TRBD2. The V segment lost 6 bases and the J segment 2 bases; nucleotides outside the gene matches: 4. Germline V CDR1 and CDR2: DFQATT, SNEGSKA (reference sequence). This CDR3 has 14 amino acids. CDR3 in amino acids: CSAKGLAGTYEQYF. The CDR3 DNA reads TGCAGTGCGAAGGGACTAGCGGGGACCTACGAGCAGTACTTC.

Worth noting for this clonotype: A much larger clone differs by one base, so this may be a read error. The rearrangement uses TRBV29-1 and TRBJ2-7, with D unresolved. This CDR3 is 11 amino acids long. Germline CDR1 and CDR2: SQVTM and ANQGSEA. CDR3 protein: CCVSNNYEQYF. CDR3 sequence (DNA): TGCTGCGTTTCTAACAACTACGAGCAGTACTTC.

For this clonotype: The conserved phenylalanine or tryptophan normally closing the CDR3 is absent here, so this likely arose from a read error. This sequence joins TRBV5-1 and TRBJ2-1; D remains ambiguous. The germline V gene has CDR1 SGHRS and CDR2 YFSETQ. The V end was cut by 4 bases, the J end by 0 bases, with 11 bases between. This CDR3 contains 15 residues. The chain's CDR3 is CASSRSVSSYNEQFV. The DNA for the CDR3 is TGCGCCAGCAGCCGATCAGTAAGCTCCTACAATGAGCAGTTCGTC.

This clonotype was observed at least ten times. The chain couples TRBV20-1 to TRBJ2-3; D uncertain. CDR1 is DFQATT and CDR2 is SNEGSKA in the germline V gene (reference sequence). This CDR3 has 11 residues. With 0 bases removed from V and 9 bases from J, the gap between germline ends came to 7 bases. The CDR3 here is CSARDSSTQYF. CDR3 in DNA: TGCAGTGCTAGAGACTCCTCCACGCAGTATTTT.

The chain is built from TRBV20-1 and TRBJ2-2, with D uncertain. This CDR3 comprises 12 residues. The germline gives CDR1 DFQATT, CDR2 SNEGSKA (reference sequence). The ends were cut back, 3 bases at V and 9 bases at J, with 11 bases in the middle. DNA for the CDR3: TGCAGTGCTAGGGACCCCGGGCGGGAGCTGTTTTTT. Protein product: CSARDPGRELFF.

The chain joins TRBV20-1 to TRBJ2-3; D not resolved. This CDR3 contains 13 residues. Trimming shortened V by 4 bases and J by 0 bases, and 8 bases separated the two germline ends. Germline V gene data show CDR1 as DFQATT and CDR2 as SNEGSKA (reference sequence). CDR3 sequence: CSAIRISTDTQYF. CDR3 nucleotides: TGCAGTGCTATTCGAATTAGCACAGATACGCAGTATTTT.

CDR3 sequence: CASSALAGGPSADTQYF. For the CDR3, the DNA is TGTGCCAGCAGTGCCCTAGCGGGGGGGCCTTCAGCAGATACGCAGTATTTT. The chain carries TRBV6-1 and TRBJ2-3; 12 bases map to TRBD2. This CDR3 is built from 17 residues. V shed 4 bases, J shed 4 bases, and the junction held 9 bases outside the gene matches. In germline, CDR1 is MNHNS, CDR2 SASEGT.

This clonotype was seen many times. The chain employs TRBV29-1 and TRBJ2-5; 8 bases align to TRBD1. The CDR3 consists of 14 residues. The germline V gene has CDR1 SQVTM and CDR2 ANQGSEA. The V gene end was trimmed by 4 bases and the J gene end by 3 bases; junction bases not matched to a gene: 7. As DNA, the CDR3 is TGCAGCGTTGTACTCAGGACAGGGAAAGAGACCCAGTACTTC. Translation gives CSVVLRTGKETQYF.

This clonotype was found a few times. V and J are TRBV7-3 and TRBJ2-3, with 11 bases identical to TRBD2. The CDR3 is made up of 16 amino acids. Per germline, CDR1 SGHTA and CDR2 FQGTGA. Unmatched junction bases numbered 6, after V lost 4 bases and J lost 3 bases. The CDR3 spells CASSSGTSGQTDTQYF. CDR3 nucleotides: TGTGCCAGCAGCTCTGGGACTAGCGGTCAGACAGATACGCAGTATTTT.

J is TRBJ2-5 and V is TRBV6-1, with D unclear. The J call could be wrong; TRBJ2-7 is a better fit for the DNA end. Germline V CDR1 and CDR2: MNHNS, SASEGT. The CDR3 runs 13 residues. CDR3 residues: CASSESGLYEQYF. The CDR3 DNA follows: TGTGCCAGCAGTGAATCCGGATTGTACGAGCAGTACTTC.

The chain employs TRBV4-1 and TRBJ2-1; no definite D call. From germline, CDR1 is MGHRA and CDR2 YSYEKL. V lost 3 bases to trimming and J lost 7 bases, with 10 bases between them. The CDR3 loop spans 13 amino acids. CDR3 sequence: CASSQPSSNEQFF. Here the CDR3 DNA reads TGCGCCAGCAGCCAGCCTTCTAGTAATGAGCAGTTCTTC.

CDR3 sequence: CASSLAGGRTGDTDTQYF. The DNA for the CDR3 is TGCGCCAGCAGCTTGGCCGGCGGCCGGACAGGGGACACAGATACGCAGTATTTT. This sequence joins TRBV5-1 and TRBJ2-3; 9 bases map to TRBD1. Germline assignment: CDR1 SGHRS and CDR2 YFSETQ. V gave up 0 bases and J gave up 2 bases; unmatched junction bases: 10. The length of the CDR3 is 18 residues.

This clonotype was counted a few times. The V call is TRBV20-1, the J call TRBJ1-2, with TRBD1 matching 8 bases. The CDR3 length is 14 residues. The germline V gene has CDR1 DFQATT and CDR2 SNEGSKA (reference sequence). Trimming cost V 5 bases and J 8 bases; bases outside gene matches: 13. The CDR3 loop reads CSAQLSGGSWGYTF. In DNA, the CDR3 is TGCAGTGCTCAATTGTCAGGGGGCTCATGGGGCTACACCTTC.

This clonotype was detected only a few times. In nucleotides, the CDR3 is TGTGCCAGCAGTTACTCGTCCACGGCCTACGAGCAGTACTTC. It encodes CASSYSSTAYEQYF. V is TRBV6-6 and J is TRBJ2-7; D call uncertain. CDR1 is MNHNY and CDR2 is SVGAGI in the germline V gene (reference sequence). The V end was cut by 0 bases, the J end by 2 bases, with 8 bases between. The length of the CDR3 is 14 residues.

The chain combines TRBV15 with TRBJ1-5; D is uncertain. The CDR3 loop spans 14 amino acids. Per germline, CDR1 LNHNV and CDR2 YYDKDF (reference sequence). V was cut by 3 bases and J by 8 bases, with 14 bases left in between. In DNA form, the CDR3 reads TGTGCCACCAGCAGGCAGCCCCAATCAGAGCCCCAGCATTTT. Translated: CATSRQPQSEPQHF.

The V gene is TRBV7-6, the J gene TRBJ2-5; D ambiguous. Deletions cut 5 bases from V and 5 bases from J, with 24 bases between. The CDR3 extends over 17 amino acids. Germline CDR1 and CDR2: SGHVS and FNYEAQ. CDR3 DNA sequence: TGTGCCAGCAGCCCAAAGGGCGAACCGGTGCTAGGGGAGACCCAGTACTTC. This sequence encodes CASSPKGEPVLGETQYF.

The chain couples TRBV5-5 to TRBJ2-1, with D tentatively TRBD1 or TRBD2 (5 bases each). The length of the CDR3 is 12 residues. With 4 bases removed from V and 9 bases from J, the gap between germline ends came to 11 bases. CDR1 and CDR2 (germline): SGHKS, YYEKEE (reference sequence). This CDR3 is CASSPWGSEQFF. CDR3 coding DNA: TGTGCCAGCAGCCCCTGGGGGAGTGAGCAGTTCTTC.

This chain connects TRBV5-6 to TRBJ2-5; possibly TRBD1 for D (5 bases). The germline V gene has CDR1 SGHDT and CDR2 YYEEEE. V was shortened by 0 bases and J by 4 bases, with 10 bases between the two germline ends. CDR3 length: 14 amino acids. DNA for the CDR3: TGTGCCAGCAGCTTGGAGGCAGGGCGAGAGACCCAGTACTTC. It translates to CASSLEAGRETQYF. The complete variable domain, with remaining parts taken from reference TRBV5-6 and TRBJ2-5, reads DAGVTQSPTHLIKTRGQQVTLRCSPKSGHDTVSWYQQALGQGPQFIFQYYEEEERQRGNFPDRFSGHQFPNYSSELNVNALLLGDSALYLCASSLEAGRETQYFGPGTRLLVL.

The V and J genes are TRBV7-2 and TRBJ2-3; TRBD2 aligns across 10 bases. This CDR3 is 14 amino acids long. Trimming removed 6 bases from V and 3 bases from J; junction bases left unmatched: 3. The germline V gene encodes CDR1 SGHTA and CDR2 FQGNSA. The CDR3 DNA reads as TGTGCCAGCAGACTAGCGGGGACAACAGATACGCAGTATTTT. It yields the protein CASRLAGTTDTQYF.

The J gene is TRBJ1-2, the V gene TRBV20-1; D possibly corresponds to TRBD1 (5 bases). The CDR3 length is 12 residues. CDR1 and CDR2 from the germline V gene are DFQATT and SNEGSKA (reference sequence). Trimming took 5 bases from V and 7 from J, leaving 14 bases between them. The CDR3 here is CSAGTGVGGYTF. In nucleotides, the CDR3 is TGCAGTGCTGGGACGGGAGTTGGTGGCTACACCTTC.

This clonotype was detected only a few times. V gene TRBV28 combines with J gene TRBJ2-3, with D perhaps TRBD1 (6 bases). Germline V gene lookup returns CDR1 MDHEN and CDR2 SYDVKM. Trimming cost V 6 bases and J 0 bases, with 16 bases left between them. The CDR3 consists of 16 residues. CDR3 bases: TGTGCCAGCAGGATTCCCGCAGGGGTCAGCACAGATACGCAGTATTTT. Amino acids: CASRIPAGVSTDTQYF.

The chain recombines TRBV2 with TRBJ2-7, with TRBD1 as a possible D gene (6 bases). The CDR3 is 14 residues long. Germline V CDR1 and CDR2: SNHLY, FYNNEI. With 4 bases removed from V and 1 base from J, the gap between germline ends came to 11 bases. As DNA, the CDR3 is TGTGCCAGCAGTGCGGACAGAAATTCCTACGAGCAGTACTTC. Translating it yields CASSADRNSYEQYF. Full variable domain (rest looked up from reference TRBV2 and TRBJ2-7): EPEVTQTPSHQVTQMGQEVILRCVPISNHLYFYWYRQILGQKVEFLVSFYNNEISEKSEIFDDQFSVERPDGSNFTLKIRSTKLEDSAMYFCASSADRNSYEQYFGPGTRLTVT.

This clonotype showed up many times. The gene calls are TRBV7-3 and TRBJ2-7; 8 nucleotides agree with TRBD1. Germline V gene data show CDR1 as SGHTA and CDR2 as FQGTGA. The trim removed 5 bases at V and 6 bases at J, leaving 6 bases unmatched. The CDR3 consists of 13 residues. The CDR3 spells CASSMTGAAEQYF. The CDR3 DNA sequence: TGTGCCAGCAGCATGACAGGGGCGGCCGAGCAGTACTTC.

The genes are TRBV20-1 and TRBJ2-7, with D perhaps being TRBD1 or TRBD2 (5 bases each). V lost 7 bases, J lost 5 bases, and 18 bases lay in between. Looked up from germline, CDR1 is DFQATT and CDR2 is SNEGSKA (reference sequence). The CDR3 loop spans 13 amino acids. In DNA, the CDR3 is TGCAGTGTTTGGGGCGGCGGGCGAAACGAGCAGTACTTC. As protein: CSVWGGGRNEQYF.